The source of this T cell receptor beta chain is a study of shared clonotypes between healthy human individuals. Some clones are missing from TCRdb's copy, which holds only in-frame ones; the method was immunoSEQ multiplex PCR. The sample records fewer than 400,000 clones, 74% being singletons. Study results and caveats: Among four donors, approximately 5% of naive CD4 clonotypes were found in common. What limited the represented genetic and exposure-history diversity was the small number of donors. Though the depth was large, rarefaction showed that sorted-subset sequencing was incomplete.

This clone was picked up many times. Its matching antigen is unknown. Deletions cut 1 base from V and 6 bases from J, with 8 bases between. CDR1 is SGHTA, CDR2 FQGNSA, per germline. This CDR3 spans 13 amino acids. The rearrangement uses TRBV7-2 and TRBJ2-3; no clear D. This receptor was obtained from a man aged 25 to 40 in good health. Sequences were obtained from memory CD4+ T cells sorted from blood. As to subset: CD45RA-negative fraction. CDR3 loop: CASSLDLADTQYF. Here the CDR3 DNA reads TGTGCCAGCAGCTTAGACCTCGCGGATACGCAGTATTTT.